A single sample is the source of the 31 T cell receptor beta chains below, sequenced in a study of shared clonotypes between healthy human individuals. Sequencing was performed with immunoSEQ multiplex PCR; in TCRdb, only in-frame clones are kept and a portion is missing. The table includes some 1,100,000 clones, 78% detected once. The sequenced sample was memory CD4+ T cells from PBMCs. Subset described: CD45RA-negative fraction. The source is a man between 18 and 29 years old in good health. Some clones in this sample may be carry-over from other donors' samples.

CDR3 DNA: TGTGCCAGCAGTGAATTGGGACTTCCCACAGATACGCAGTATTTT. Translating gives CASSELGLPTDTQYF. V gene TRBV25-1 combines with J gene TRBJ2-3, with a tentative D call TRBD2 (6 bases). The CDR3 loop spans 15 amino acids. V shed 1 base and J shed 2 bases, with 10 bases lying between them. Germline assignment: CDR1 MGHDK and CDR2 SYGVNS.

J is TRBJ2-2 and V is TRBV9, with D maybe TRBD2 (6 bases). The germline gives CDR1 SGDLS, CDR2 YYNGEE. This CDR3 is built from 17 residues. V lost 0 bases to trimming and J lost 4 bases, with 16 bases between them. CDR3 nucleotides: TGTGCCAGCAGCGTAGAGGTGAGACTAGGTCTCACCGGGGAGCTGTTTTTT. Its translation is CASSVEVRLGLTGELFF.

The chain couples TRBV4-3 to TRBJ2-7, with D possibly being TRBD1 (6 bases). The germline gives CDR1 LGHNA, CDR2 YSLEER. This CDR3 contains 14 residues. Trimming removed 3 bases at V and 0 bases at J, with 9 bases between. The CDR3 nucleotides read TGCGCCAGCAGCCAGGGGGCCTACTCCTACGAGCAGTACTTC. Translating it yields CASSQGAYSYEQYF.

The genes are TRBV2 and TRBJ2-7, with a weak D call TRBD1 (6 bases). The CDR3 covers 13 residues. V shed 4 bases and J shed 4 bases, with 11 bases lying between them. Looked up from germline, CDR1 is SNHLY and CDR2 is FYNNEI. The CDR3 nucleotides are TGTGCCAGCAGTGCACAGGGACCTTACGAGCAGTACTTC. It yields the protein CASSAQGPYEQYF.

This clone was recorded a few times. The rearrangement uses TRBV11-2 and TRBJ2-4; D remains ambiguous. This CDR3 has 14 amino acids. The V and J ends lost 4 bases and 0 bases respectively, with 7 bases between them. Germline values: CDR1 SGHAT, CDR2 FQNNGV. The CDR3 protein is CASSSRLAKNIQYF. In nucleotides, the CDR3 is TGTGCCAGCAGCTCCAGACTAGCCAAAAACATTCAGTACTTC. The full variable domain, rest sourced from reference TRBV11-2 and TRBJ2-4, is EAGVAQSPRYKIIEKRQSVAFWCNPISGHATLYWYQQILGQGPKLLIQFQNNGVVDDSQLPKDRFSAERLKGVDSTLKIQPAKLEDSAVYLCASSSRLAKNIQYFGAGTRLSVL.

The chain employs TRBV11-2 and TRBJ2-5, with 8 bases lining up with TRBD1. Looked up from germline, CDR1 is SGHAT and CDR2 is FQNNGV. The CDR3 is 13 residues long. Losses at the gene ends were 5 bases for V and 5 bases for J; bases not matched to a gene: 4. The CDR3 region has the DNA TGTGCCAGCAGCCAGGGGGCGTGGGAGACCCAGTACTTC. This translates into CASSQGAWETQYF.

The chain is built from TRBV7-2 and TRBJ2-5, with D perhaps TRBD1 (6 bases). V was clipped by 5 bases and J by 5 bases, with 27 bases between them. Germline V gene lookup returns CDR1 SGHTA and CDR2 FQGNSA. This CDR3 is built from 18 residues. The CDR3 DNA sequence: TGTGCCAGCAGCCCCCGGGACATTGGGGTCAAACAAAGGGAGACCCAGTACTTC. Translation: CASSPRDIGVKQRETQYF.

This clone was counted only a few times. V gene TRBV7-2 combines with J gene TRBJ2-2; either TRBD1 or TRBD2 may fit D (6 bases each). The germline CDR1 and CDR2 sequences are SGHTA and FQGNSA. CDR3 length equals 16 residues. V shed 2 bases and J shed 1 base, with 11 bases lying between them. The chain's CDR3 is CASSLLGGRNTGELFF. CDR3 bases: TGTGCCAGCAGCTTATTGGGGGGCCGGAACACCGGGGAGCTGTTTTTT. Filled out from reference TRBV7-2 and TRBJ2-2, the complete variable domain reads GAGVSQSPSNKVTEKGKDVELRCDPISGHTALYWYRQSLGQGLEFLIYFQGNSAPDKSGLPSDRFSAERTGGSVSTLTIQRTQQEDSAVYLCASSLLGGRNTGELFFGEGSRLTVL.

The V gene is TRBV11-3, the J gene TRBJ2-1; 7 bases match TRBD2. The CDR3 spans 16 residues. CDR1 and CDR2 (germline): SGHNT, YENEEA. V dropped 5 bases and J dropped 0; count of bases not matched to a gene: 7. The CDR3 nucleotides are TGTGCCAGCAGCCCTGAAGCGGGAAGCTCCTACAATGAGCAGTTCTTC. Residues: CASSPEAGSSYNEQFF.

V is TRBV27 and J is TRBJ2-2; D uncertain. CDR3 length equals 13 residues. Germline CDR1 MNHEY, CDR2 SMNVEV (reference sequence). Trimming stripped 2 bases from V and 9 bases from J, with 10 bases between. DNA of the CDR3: TGTGCCAGCAGTTTAAAAGTGGGCCGGGAGCTGTTTTTT. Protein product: CASSLKVGRELFF.

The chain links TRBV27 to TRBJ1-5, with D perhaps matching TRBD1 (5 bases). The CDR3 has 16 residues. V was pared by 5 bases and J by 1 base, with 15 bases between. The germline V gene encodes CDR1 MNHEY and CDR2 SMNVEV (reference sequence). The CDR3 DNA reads TGTGCCAGCAGTCCGGGGGGGGTTGGGAGCAATCAGCCCCAGCATTTT. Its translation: CASSPGGVGSNQPQHF.

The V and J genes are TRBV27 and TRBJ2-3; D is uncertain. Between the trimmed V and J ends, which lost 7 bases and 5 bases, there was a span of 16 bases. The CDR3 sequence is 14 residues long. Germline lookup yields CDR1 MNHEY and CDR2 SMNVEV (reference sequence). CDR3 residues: CASIALGSEDTQYF. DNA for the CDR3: TGTGCCAGCATTGCCTTGGGTTCTGAAGATACGCAGTATTTT.

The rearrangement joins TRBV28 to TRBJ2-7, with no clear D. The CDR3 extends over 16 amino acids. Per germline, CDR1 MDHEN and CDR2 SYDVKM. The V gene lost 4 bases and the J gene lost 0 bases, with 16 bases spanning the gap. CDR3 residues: CASSSLLASSSYEQYF. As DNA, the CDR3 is TGTGCCAGCAGTTCCCTCCTGGCCTCCAGCTCCTACGAGCAGTACTTC. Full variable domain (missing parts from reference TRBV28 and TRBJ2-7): DVKVTQSSRYLVKRTGEKVFLECVQDMDHENMFWYRQDPGLGLRLIYFSYDVKMKEKGDIPEGYSVSREKKERFSLILESASTNQTSMYLCASSSLLASSSYEQYFGPGTRLTVT.

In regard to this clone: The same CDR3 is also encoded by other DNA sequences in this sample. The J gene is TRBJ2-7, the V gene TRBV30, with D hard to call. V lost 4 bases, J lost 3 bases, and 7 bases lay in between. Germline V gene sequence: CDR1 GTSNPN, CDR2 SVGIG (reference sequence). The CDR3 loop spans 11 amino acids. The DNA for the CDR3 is TGTGCCTGGACCTTGGGCTACGAGCAGTACTTC. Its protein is CAWTLGYEQYF.

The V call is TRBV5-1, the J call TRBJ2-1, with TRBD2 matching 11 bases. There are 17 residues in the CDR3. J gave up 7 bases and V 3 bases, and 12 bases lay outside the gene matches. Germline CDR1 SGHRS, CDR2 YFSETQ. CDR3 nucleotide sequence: TGCGCCAGCAGCTCTGGGACTAGCGGAGGGCCAGGGAATGAGCAGTTCTTC. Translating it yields CASSSGTSGGPGNEQFF.

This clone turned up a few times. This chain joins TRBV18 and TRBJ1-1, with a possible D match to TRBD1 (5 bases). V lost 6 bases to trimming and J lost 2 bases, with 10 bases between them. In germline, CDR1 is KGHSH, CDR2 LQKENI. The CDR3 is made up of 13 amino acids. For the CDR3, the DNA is TGTGCCAGCTCCTACGACAGTAACACTGAAGCTTTCTTT. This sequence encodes CASSYDSNTEAFF.

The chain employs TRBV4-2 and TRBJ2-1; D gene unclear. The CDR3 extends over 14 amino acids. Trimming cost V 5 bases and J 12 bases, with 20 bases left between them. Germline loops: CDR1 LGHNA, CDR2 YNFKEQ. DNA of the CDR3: TGTGCCAGCAGCGATAAGACCCCCACCTCCTGGCAGTTCTTC. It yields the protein CASSDKTPTSWQFF.

The DNA for the CDR3 is TGTGCCAGCAGCTTGGGCGGGGATGAGCAGTTCTTC. It is translated as CASSLGGDEQFF. The V and J genes are TRBV5-4 and TRBJ2-1; a weak D match, TRBD2 (6 bases). Germline CDR1 and CDR2: SGHNT and YYREEE (reference sequence). This CDR3 is 12 amino acids long. Trimming took 0 bases from V and 8 from J, leaving 6 bases between them.

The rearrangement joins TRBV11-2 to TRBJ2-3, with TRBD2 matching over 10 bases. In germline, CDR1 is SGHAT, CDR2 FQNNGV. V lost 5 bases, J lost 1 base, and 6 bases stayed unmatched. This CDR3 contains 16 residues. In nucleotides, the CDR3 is TGTGCCAGCAGCGCCCGGACTAGCGGAGGCACAGATACGCAGTATTTT. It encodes CASSARTSGGTDTQYF.

The CDR3 sequence is CASSWTSAGGIQYF. The CDR3 nucleotides read TGTGCCAGCAGTTGGACTAGCGCCGGGGGCATTCAGTACTTC. The V and J genes are TRBV6-5 and TRBJ2-4, with TRBD2 identical over 9 bases. CDR1 is MNHEY, CDR2 SVGAGI, per germline. After removal of 4 bases from V and 9 bases from J, the junction contained 7 bases not matched to a gene. The CDR3 extends over 14 amino acids.

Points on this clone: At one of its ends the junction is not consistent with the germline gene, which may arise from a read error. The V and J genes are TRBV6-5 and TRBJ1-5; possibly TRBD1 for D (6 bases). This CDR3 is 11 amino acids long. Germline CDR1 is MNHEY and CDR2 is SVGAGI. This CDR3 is CASSQGKGEYF. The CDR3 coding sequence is TGTGCCAGCAGTCAAGGGAAGGGGGAATATTTT.

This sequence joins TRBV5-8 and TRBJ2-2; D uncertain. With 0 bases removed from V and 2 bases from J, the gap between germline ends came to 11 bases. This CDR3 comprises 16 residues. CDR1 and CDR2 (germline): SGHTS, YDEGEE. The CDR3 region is CASSLAGLPNTGELFF. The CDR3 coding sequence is TGTGCCAGCAGCTTGGCCGGTCTCCCCAACACCGGGGAGCTGTTTTTT.

In nucleotides, the CDR3 is TGTGCCAGCAGCTTACTGGGACTAGCGGTAGCGGGGGAGACCCAGTACTTC. Its protein is CASSLLGLAVAGETQYF. The rearrangement uses TRBV11-2 and TRBJ2-5, with TRBD2 identical over 11 bases. CDR1 is SGHAT, CDR2 FQNNGV, per germline. The CDR3 has 17 amino acids. V was pared by 2 bases and J by 5 bases, with 10 bases of the junction left unmatched.

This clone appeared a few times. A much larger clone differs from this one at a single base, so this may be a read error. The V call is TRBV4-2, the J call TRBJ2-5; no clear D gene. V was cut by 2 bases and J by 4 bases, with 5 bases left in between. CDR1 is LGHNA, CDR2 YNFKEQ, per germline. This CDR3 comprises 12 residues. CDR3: CASSQIGETQYF. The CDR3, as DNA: TGTGCCAGCAGCCAAATTGGAGAGACCCAGTACTTC.

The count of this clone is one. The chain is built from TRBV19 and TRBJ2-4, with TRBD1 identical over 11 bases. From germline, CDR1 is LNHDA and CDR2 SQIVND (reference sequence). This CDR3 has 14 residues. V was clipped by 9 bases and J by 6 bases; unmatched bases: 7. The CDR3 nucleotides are TGTGCCAGCCGGGACAGGGGGAGTTTAAACATTCAGTACTTC. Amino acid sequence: CASRDRGSLNIQYF. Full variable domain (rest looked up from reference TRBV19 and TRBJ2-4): DGGITQSPKYLFRKEGQNVTLSCEQNLNHDAMYWYRQDPGQGLRLIYYSQIVNDFQKGDIAEGYSVSREKKESFPLTVTSAQKNPTAFYLCASRDRGSLNIQYFGAGTRLSVL.

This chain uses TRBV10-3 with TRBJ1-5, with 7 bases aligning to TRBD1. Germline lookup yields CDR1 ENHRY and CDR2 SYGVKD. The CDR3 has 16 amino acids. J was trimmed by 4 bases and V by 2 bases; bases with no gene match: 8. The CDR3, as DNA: TGTGCCATCAGTGAGGGTCAGGGGGATCGAAATCAGCCCCAGCATTTT. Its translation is CAISEGQGDRNQPQHF.

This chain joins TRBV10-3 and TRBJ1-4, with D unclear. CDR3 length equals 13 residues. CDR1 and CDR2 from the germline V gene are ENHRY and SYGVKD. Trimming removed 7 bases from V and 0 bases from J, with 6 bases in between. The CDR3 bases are TGTGCCATCACGGCGGCAACTAATGAAAAACTGTTTTTT. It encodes CAITAATNEKLFF.

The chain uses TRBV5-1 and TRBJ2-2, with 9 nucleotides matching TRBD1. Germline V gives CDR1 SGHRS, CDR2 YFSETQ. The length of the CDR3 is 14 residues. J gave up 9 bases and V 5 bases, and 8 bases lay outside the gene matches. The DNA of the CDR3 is TGCGCCAGCAGGGGACAGGGCGAAAACAGGGAGCTGTTTTTT. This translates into CASRGQGENRELFF.

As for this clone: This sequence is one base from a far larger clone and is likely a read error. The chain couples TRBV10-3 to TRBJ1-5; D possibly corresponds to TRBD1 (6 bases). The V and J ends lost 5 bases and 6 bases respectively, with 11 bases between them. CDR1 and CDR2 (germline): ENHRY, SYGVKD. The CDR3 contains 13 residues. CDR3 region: CAISPGVGQPQHF. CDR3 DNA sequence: TGTGCCATCAGTCCAGGGGTCGGTCAGCCCCAGCATTTT.

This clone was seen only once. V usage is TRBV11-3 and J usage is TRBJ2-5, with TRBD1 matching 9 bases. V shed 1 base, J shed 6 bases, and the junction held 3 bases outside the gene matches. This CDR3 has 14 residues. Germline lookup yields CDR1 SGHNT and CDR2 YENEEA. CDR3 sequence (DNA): TGTGCCAGCAGCTTAGCACAGGGGGCCCAGACCCAGTACTTC. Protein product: CASSLAQGAQTQYF.

The CDR3 loop is CASSQGFSGRGETQYF. In nucleotides, the CDR3 is TGTGCCAGCAGCCAGGGATTTAGCGGGAGGGGAGAGACCCAGTACTTC. The chain combines TRBV14 with TRBJ2-5; 11 bases match TRBD2. After removal of 3 bases from V and 4 bases from J, the junction contained 7 bases not matched to a gene. CDR1 SGHDN and CDR2 FVKESK come from the germline V gene. There are 16 residues in the CDR3.